This is a list of T cell receptor beta chains from one sample in a study of OX40 agonist ivuxolimab in advanced cancers. TCRdb's copy holds only in-frame clones and misses some; the assay was immunoSEQ multiplex PCR. The sample has about 71,000 clones, around 82% seen once. The sample consisted of CD4+ or CD8+ T cells sorted from blood, taken in a trial of the OX40 agonist ivuxolimab. These receptors all come from an adult with an advanced solid tumor such as melanoma, head and neck, liver or kidney cancer. Both conserved end residues are part of each CDR3. A D gene is named only where the DNA matches it firmly. Clone size is given for some rows only: seen once, a few or many times, or a class if the clone is expanded.

d_gene,abundance,v_gene,j_gene,CDR3nt,CDR3aa
NA,few,TRBV28,TRBJ1-1,TGTGCCAGCAGGACACGGGTGGGTGGCACTGAAGCTTTCTTT,CASRTRVGGTEAFF
TRBD2,NA,TRBV7-2,TRBJ2-3,TGTGCCAGCAGCTTATCTATACTAGCGGGGTACACAGATACGCAGTATTTT,CASSLSILAGYTDTQYF
NA,NA,TRBV7-3,TRBJ1-1,TGTGCCAGCAGCTTAAGGCCCCCCGTGAGTATGACCATGAACACTGAAGCTTTCTTT,CASSLRPPVSMTMNTEAFF
NA,NA,TRBV10-2,TRBJ2-1,TGCGCCAGCAGTGAGTCGAGCCCTAAAGGCAACAATGAGCAGTTCTTC,CASSESSPKGNNEQFF
NA,NA,TRBV10-3,TRBJ2-3,TGTGCCATCAGTGACCGGGGGTTAGGTACGCAGTATTTT,CAISDRGLGTQYF
TRBD2,few,TRBV7-9,TRBJ2-3,TGTGCCAGCAGCTTAGGGCGGGGGGTGGATACGCAGTATTTT,CASSLGRGVDTQYF
TRBD1,NA,TRBV18,TRBJ2-2,TGTGCCAGCTCACTTTATACCCCGGGACAGGGATCCCGGAACACCGGGGAGCTGTTTTTT,CASSLYTPGQGSRNTGELFF
TRBD1,NA,TRBV18,TRBJ1-2,TGTGCCAGCTCACTTGGACAGGGGGATGGCTACACCTTC,CASSLGQGDGYTF
TRBD2,NA,TRBV7-2,TRBJ2-7,TGTGCCAGCAGCTTAGGTTTCCGGGGGGAAGGGCGCGAGCAGTACTTC,CASSLGFRGEGREQYF
TRBD2,NA,TRBV19,TRBJ2-1,TGTGCCAGTAGCAGCCGCTCTAGCGGGGGAATCAATGAGCAGTTCTTC,CASSSRSSGGINEQFF
TRBD1,NA,TRBV19,TRBJ2-7,TGTGCCAGTAGTACCCCGGACAGGGCCGAGCAGTACTTC,CASSTPDRAEQYF
NA,NA,TRBV27,TRBJ1-2,TGTGCCAGCAGTTTAGAACCCGGCGGAGGCTACACCTTC,CASSLEPGGGYTF